The clone carrying this TCR beta chain was seen at least ten times. What it binds is unknown. These data are taken from a study of regulatory T cells in long-lasting Graves disease. Study-level background: By definition, persistent Graves' disease involved antithyroid drugs for over 5 years alongside positive TSH receptor antibodies.

Whole-study findings and limits: Shared public clonotypes totalled some 2,500 in persistent patients, compared with about 930 in new patients. TRBV28, TRBJ1-2 and TRBJ2-5 were segments that persistent disease favored.

V gave up 6 bases and J gave up 1 base, with 28 bases separating them. CDR3 size: 19 residues. Germline CDR1 and CDR2: LNHDA and SQIVND (reference sequence). Relying on iRepertoire HTBI primers and Arm-PCR of CDR3 regions, the team built TCR beta libraries. TCRdb passed the multiplex PCR reads through MiXCR, listing each CDR3 protein once. This sample yields about 430,000 distinct CDR3 sequences, of which 20% to 25% are seen a single time; roughly 13% belongs to the top ten. As for time point: persistent/refractory GD, antithyroid drugs over 5 years with positive TRAb. RNA extracted from PBMCs served as the sequencing template. Graves' disease diagnosis was established per American Thyroid Association guidelines.

The source of this sequence is a female donor with Graves disease. This chain links TRBV19 with TRBJ2-7; TRBD2 might be the D (6 bases). The specimen was peripheral blood mononuclear cells (PBMCs), collected when the disease was refractory, from a patient treated with antithyroid drugs. The CDR3 DNA reads as TGTGCCAGTAGCAATCGGCCCCGTTCGACTTATAGCGGTTCCTACGAGCAGTACTTC. Protein sequence: CASSNRPRSTYSGSYEQYF.